The rows below give T cell receptor beta chains drawn from one sample of a study of Graves' ophthalmopathy and Graves' hyperthyroidism. TCRdb fed the multiplex PCR reads into MiXCR, producing one record per CDR3 protein. The sample includes about 200,000 distinct CDR3 sequences, over 25% of them seen just once. Source material: peripheral blood. Receptor source: a man aged 50 to 59 with Graves' ophthalmopathy. Both conserved end residues are part of each CDR3. D genes are given only for firm matches. Clone size is given for some rows only: seen once, a few or many times, or a class if the clone is expanded.

>few|TRBJ1-1|NA|TRBV12-5
CASRREHTEAFF
TGTGCTAGTCGAAGGGAGCACACTGAAGCTTTCTTT
>many|TRBJ2-7|TRBD2|TRBV7-2
CASSISGLGLAGGRSYEQYF
TGTGCCAGCAGCATTAGTGGGCTAGGACTAGCGGGAGGGCGGTCCTACGAGCAGTACTTC
>few|TRBJ1-2|TRBD1|TRBV6-2/TRBV6-3
CASSWTGQTRYTF
TGTGCCAGCAGTTGGACAGGCCAAACTCGCTACACCTTC
>NA|TRBJ2-7|NA|TRBV9
CASSLDPRDEQYF
TGTGCCAGCAGCCTCGACCCCAGGGACGAGCAGTACTTC
>many|TRBJ1-6|TRBD1|TRBV4-3
CASSQQTGTGVSPLHF
TGCGCCAGCAGTCAACAGACCGGGACAGGCGTTTCACCCCTCCACTTT
>NA|TRBJ1-1|NA|TRBV29-1
CSVVYSRGDTEAFF
TGCAGCGTAGTTTATTCCCGGGGGGACACTGAAGCTTTCTTT
>few|TRBJ2-5|TRBD1|TRBV7-8
CASSYPQGIETQYF
TGTGCCAGCAGCTATCCACAGGGGATAGAGACCCAGTACTTC
>few|TRBJ1-1|NA|TRBV19
CASSTHPSRDYTEAFF
TGTGCCAGTAGTACCCATCCTTCCAGGGATTACACTGAAGCTTTCTTT
>many|TRBJ1-1|NA|TRBV5-5
CASSPTGQTNTEAFF
TGTGCCAGCAGCCCTACCGGACAGACGAACACTGAAGCTTTCTTT
>many|TRBJ2-7|TRBD2|TRBV6-2/TRBV6-3
CASSYSGLAGGKQYF
TGTGCCAGCAGTTACTCTGGACTAGCGGGAGGGAAGCAGTACTTC
>NA|TRBJ2-2|NA|TRBV10-3
CAITTSQGLNTGELFF
TGTGCCATCACTACATCTCAGGGACTGAACACCGGGGAGCTGTTTTTT
>NA|TRBJ1-3|NA|TRBV6-5
CASSYGAVVSGNTIYF
TGTGCCAGCAGTTACGGGGCAGTCGTCTCTGGAAACACCATATATTTT
>many|TRBJ2-7|NA|TRBV29-1
CSVEDPDSSYEQYF
TGCAGCGTTGAAGATCCGGACAGCTCCTACGAGCAGTACTTC
>many|TRBJ2-7|NA|TRBV29-1
CSVEDVGGEQYF
TGCAGCGTTGAAGATGTCGGGGGCGAGCAGTACTTC
>NA|TRBJ1-2|NA|TRBV6-5
CASSYNTGNYGYTF
TGTGCCAGCAGTTACAATACAGGGAACTATGGCTACACCTTC
>many|TRBJ2-7|NA|TRBV20-1
CSARVPLTGYEQYF
TGCAGTGCTAGAGTACCTCTGACGGGATACGAGCAGTACTTC
>NA|TRBJ2-5|NA|TRBV6-5
CASSSTGRKESQYF
TGTGCCAGCAGTTCGACAGGGAGGAAAGAGTCCCAGTACTTC
>many|TRBJ2-2|TRBD2|TRBV6-5
CASSYKRIAGNTGELFF
TGTGCCAGCAGTTACAAACGGATAGCGGGAAACACCGGGGAGCTGTTTTTT
>once|TRBJ1-2|TRBD1|TRBV27
CASSFSPGQGVDGYTF
TGTGCCAGCAGTTTCTCCCCCGGACAGGGGGTTGATGGCTACACCTTC
>many|TRBJ2-6|NA|TRBV20-1
CSARDTSTYSGANVLTF
TGCAGTGCTAGAGACACTTCGACATACTCTGGGGCCAACGTCCTGACTTTC
>many|TRBJ2-7|NA|TRBV5-1
CASSSGAYEQYF
TGCGCCAGCAGCTCCGGCGCCTACGAGCAGTACTTC
>once|TRBJ1-6|NA|TRBV30
CAGGRERTPLHF
TGTGCCGGGGGCAGGGAGAGGACACCCCTCCACTTT
>NA|TRBJ2-7|NA|TRBV28
CASSPVRGLNSYEQYF
TGTGCCAGCAGCCCTGTTCGCGGGCTGAACTCCTACGAGCAGTACTTC
>few|TRBJ1-1|NA|TRBV12-3/TRBV12-4
CATRARNTEAFF
TGTGCCACCCGGGCGCGGAACACTGAAGCTTTCTTT
>many|TRBJ1-1|NA|TRBV11-1
CASSLDRARPEAFF
TGTGCCAGCAGCTTAGATAGGGCTCGGCCTGAAGCTTTCTTT
>many|TRBJ2-7|TRBD2|TRBV19
CASSINGGDFEQYF
TGTGCCAGTAGTATAAACGGGGGGGATTTCGAGCAGTACTTC
>few|TRBJ2-7|TRBD2|TRBV12-5
CASGLVLTTSGRDYEQYF
TGTGCTAGTGGTTTGGTACTTACGACTAGCGGGAGAGACTACGAGCAGTACTTC
>many|TRBJ2-7|NA|TRBV6-5
CASSRGRPVTYEQYF
TGTGCCAGCAGTCGCGGCCGTCCCGTGACCTACGAGCAGTACTTC
>many|TRBJ2-7|TRBD1|TRBV29-1
CSVETGGAYEQYF
TGCAGCGTTGAGACAGGGGGCGCCTACGAGCAGTACTTC
>many|TRBJ2-7|TRBD2|TRBV19
CASSVAGAIYEQYF
TGTGCCAGTAGTGTGGCGGGAGCGATCTACGAGCAGTACTTC
>many|TRBJ1-4|NA|TRBV27
CASSPTLGGQEKLFF
TGTGCCAGCAGCCCGACCCTGGGGGGGCAGGAAAAACTGTTTTTT
>many|TRBJ1-1|NA|TRBV2
CASRNIGLNTEAFF
TGTGCCAGCAGAAATATTGGGTTGAACACTGAAGCTTTCTTT
>NA|TRBJ1-2|NA|TRBV7-2
CASSHRMGTYGYTF
TGTGCCAGCAGCCATAGAATGGGGACCTATGGCTACACCTTC
>many|TRBJ2-7|NA|TRBV5-1
CASSPAEVTGAGEQYF
TGCGCCAGCAGCCCGGCCGAGGTAACAGGAGCCGGTGAGCAGTACTTC
>many|TRBJ2-2|NA|TRBV6-1
CASSELFTGELFF
TGTGCCAGCAGTGAACTCTTCACCGGGGAGCTGTTTTTT
>many|TRBJ2-7|NA|TRBV7-2
CASSLGVDSHEQYF
TGTGCCAGCAGCTTAGGCGTAGATAGCCACGAGCAGTACTTC
>NA|TRBJ2-7|NA|TRBV11-1
CASSLDPYYEQYF
TGTGCCAGCAGCTTAGACCCTTACTACGAGCAGTACTTC
>many|TRBJ2-2|NA|TRBV19
CASSMGLGINTGELFF
TGTGCCAGTAGTATGGGACTCGGGATTAACACCGGGGAGCTGTTTTTT
>NA|TRBJ2-7|NA|TRBV6-5
CASSWMTPTGEQYF
TGTGCCAGCAGTTGGATGACGCCTACGGGGGAGCAGTACTTC
>NA|TRBJ1-2|NA|TRBV6-2/TRBV6-3
CASSYQPPTGRYYYGYTF
TGTGCCAGCAGTTACCAACCCCCGACAGGACGGTATTATTATGGCTACACCTTC
>many|TRBJ2-2|NA|TRBV6-2/TRBV6-3
CASSYTGRGSGELFF
TGTGCCAGCAGTTACACGGGTCGGGGATCCGGGGAGCTGTTTTTT
>NA|TRBJ2-7|NA|TRBV7-2
CASSLGWDLTYEQYF
TGTGCCAGCAGCTTAGGGTGGGATCTCACCTACGAGCAGTACTTC
>NA|TRBJ2-7|TRBD1|TRBV18
CASSPPRTGRYEQYF
TGTGCCAGCTCACCACCGAGGACAGGGAGGTACGAGCAGTACTTC
>NA|TRBJ2-7|NA|TRBV12-3/TRBV12-4
CASSWAGRGYEQYF
TGTGCCAGCAGTTGGGCGGGAAGAGGGTACGAGCAGTACTTC
>many|TRBJ1-1|NA|TRBV7-9
CASSAVLDTEAFF
TGTGCCAGCAGCGCAGTTTTGGACACTGAAGCTTTCTTT
>NA|TRBJ2-7|NA|TRBV6-2/TRBV6-3
CASRRSVSVGLGEQYF
TGTGCCAGCAGAAGAAGCGTTAGCGTGGGGCTAGGAGAGCAGTACTTC
>many|TRBJ2-5|NA|TRBV6-5
CASSYAGTSYQETQYF
TGTGCCAGCAGTTACGCCGGGACATCGTACCAAGAGACCCAGTACTTC
>few|TRBJ2-5|NA|TRBV28
CASRLQGRETQYF
TGTGCCAGCAGGCTGCAGGGGAGGGAGACCCAGTACTTC
>many|TRBJ1-5|TRBD1|TRBV6-1
CASSEDRFSNQPQHF
TGTGCCAGCAGCGAGGACAGGTTTAGCAATCAGCCCCAGCATTTT
>many|TRBJ2-2|NA|TRBV28
CASSFIGSNTGELFF
TGTGCCAGCAGTTTCATAGGGTCGAACACCGGGGAGCTGTTTTTT
>many|TRBJ2-7|NA|TRBV20-1
CSARDRGNFYEQYF
TGCAGTGCTAGAGACAGGGGAAACTTCTACGAGCAGTACTTC
>many|TRBJ1-1|NA|TRBV6-5
CASSTGVEAFF
TGTGCCAGCAGTACGGGGGTTGAAGCTTTCTTT
>many|TRBJ2-3|TRBD2|TRBV13
CASSLVPGRGTDTQYF
TGTGCCAGCAGCTTAGTCCCCGGGAGGGGCACAGATACGCAGTATTTT
>NA|TRBJ2-5|TRBD2|TRBV15
CATSREASGPQETQYF
TGTGCCACCAGCAGAGAGGCTAGCGGGCCCCAAGAGACCCAGTACTTC
>many|TRBJ2-7|NA|TRBV14
CASSQVHGSNIGEQYF
TGTGCCAGCAGCCAAGTCCACGGGAGCAATATAGGCGAGCAGTACTTC